Listed below are T cell receptor beta chains from one sample, sequenced in a study of glioma-infiltrating T cells after dendritic cell vaccination. Measured with immunoSEQ multiplex PCR; TCRdb has only the in-frame clones, and not every one. This table holds roughly 83,000 clones, 70% to 90% found once. Specimen: blood, collected before dendritic cell vaccination. These receptors originate from a human donor with glioblastoma. The conserved cysteine and the conserved F or W are not part of the CDR3 here. Each record gives: J gene, V gene, CDR3 protein.

J: TRBJ1-1; V: TRBV19; CDR3: ASSPLLDRGLRNTEAF
J: TRBJ2-1; V: TRBV6-1; CDR3: ASSERRGSEQF
J: TRBJ1-5; V: TRBV7-8; CDR3: ASSLVSGMGQPQH
J: TRBJ2-5; V: TRBV27; CDR3: ASSSGGETQY
J: TRBJ1-5; V: TRBV28; CDR3: ASSLRTPSNQPQH
J: TRBJ2-7; V: TRBV4-2; CDR3: ASSRGTSGSSYEQY
J: TRBJ1-1; V: TRBV15; CDR3: ATSREWEGRWGQGNTEAF
J: TRBJ1-5; V: TRBV28; CDR3: ASSFGTGFFQPQH
J: TRBJ1-1; V: TRBV29-1; CDR3: SSRTGNTEAF
J: TRBJ2-5; V: TRBV7-3; CDR3: ASSKGGLAGETQY
J: TRBJ2-3; V: TRBV7-9; CDR3: ASSLVVVISTDTQY
J: TRBJ2-3; V: TRBV4-1; CDR3: ASSTRPGLSTDTQY
J: TRBJ1-3; V: TRBV10-1; CDR3: ASRGSGTGAHSSVSGNTIY
J: TRBJ2-2; V: TRBV6-4; CDR3: ASSDPSTGELF
J: TRBJ1-2; V: TRBV15; CDR3: ATSRDPPGARGYT
J: TRBJ2-3; V: TRBV5-4; CDR3: ASSFPDRGITDTQY
J: TRBJ2-3; V: TRBV9; CDR3: ASSDPLAGGPGTDTQY
J: TRBJ1-3; V: TRBV29-1; CDR3: SVYSDPGNTIY
J: TRBJ2-3; V: TRBV5-6; CDR3: ASSLGGRGDTQY
J: TRBJ2-1; V: TRBV2; CDR3: ASYPQGGNEQF
J: TRBJ2-7; V: TRBV27; CDR3: ASSLAGSAEQY
J: TRBJ2-7; V: TRBV7-8; CDR3: ASSLAASGRAIEQY
J: TRBJ2-1; V: TRBV7-8; CDR3: ASSLMSGGAFSYNEQF
J: TRBJ2-7; V: TRBV28; CDR3: ASTLSEGAYLDEQY
J: TRBJ2-7; V: TRBV9; CDR3: ASSNETGGVHEQY
J: TRBJ2-5; V: TRBV7-2; CDR3: ASSFGGAWQETQY
J: TRBJ2-1; V: TRBV5-1; CDR3: ASSLSTAPGPYNEQF
J: TRBJ2-2; V: TRBV19; CDR3: ASSPWTGNTGELF
J: TRBJ1-6; V: TRBV19; CDR3: ASSINMVDSPLH
J: TRBJ2-2; V: TRBV7-3; CDR3: ASSSGLGDTGELF
J: TRBJ2-1; V: TRBV5-3; CDR3: ARSLPRESYNEQF
J: TRBJ2-1; V: TRBV11-2; CDR3: ASNPTRGNEQF
J: TRBJ1-1; V: TRBV6-1; CDR3: ASSEYGAGQGGAEAF
J: TRBJ1-2; V: TRBV29-1; CDR3: SVVRGTTGPNYGYT
J: TRBJ2-3; V: TRBV15; CDR3: ATSRRDQTGDTQY
J: TRBJ2-7; V: TRBV28; CDR3: ASRGPTAYEQY
J: TRBJ2-7; V: TRBV30; CDR3: AWSVHIGEGSYEQY
J: TRBJ2-1; V: TRBV4-1; CDR3: ASSQLGLARANYNEQF